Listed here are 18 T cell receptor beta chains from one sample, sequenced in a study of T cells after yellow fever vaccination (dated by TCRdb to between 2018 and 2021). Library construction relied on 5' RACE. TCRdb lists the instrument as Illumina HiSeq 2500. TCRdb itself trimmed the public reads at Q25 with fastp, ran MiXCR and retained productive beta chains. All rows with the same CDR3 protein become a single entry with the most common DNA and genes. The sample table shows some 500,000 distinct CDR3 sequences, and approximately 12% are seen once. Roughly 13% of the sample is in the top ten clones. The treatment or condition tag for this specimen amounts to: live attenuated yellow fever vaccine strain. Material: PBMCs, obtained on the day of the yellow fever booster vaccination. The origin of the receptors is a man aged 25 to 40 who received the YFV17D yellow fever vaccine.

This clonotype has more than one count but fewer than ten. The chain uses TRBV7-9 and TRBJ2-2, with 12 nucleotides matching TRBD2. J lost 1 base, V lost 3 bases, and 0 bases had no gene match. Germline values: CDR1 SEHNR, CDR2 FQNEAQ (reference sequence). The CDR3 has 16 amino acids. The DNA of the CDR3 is TGTGCCAGCAGCTTGACTAGCGGGAGGAACACCGGGGAGCTGTTTTTT. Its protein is CASSLTSGRNTGELFF. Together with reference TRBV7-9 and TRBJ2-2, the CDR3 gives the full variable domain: DTGVSQNPRHKITKRGQNVTFRCDPISEHNRLYWYRQTLGQGPEFLTYFQNEAQLEKSRLLSDRFSAERPKGSFSTLEIQRTEQGDSAMYLCASSLTSGRNTGELFFGEGSRLTVL.

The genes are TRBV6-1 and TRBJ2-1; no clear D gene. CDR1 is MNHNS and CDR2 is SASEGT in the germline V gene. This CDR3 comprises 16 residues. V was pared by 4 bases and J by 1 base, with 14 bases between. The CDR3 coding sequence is TGTGCCAGCAGTGCCCCCCCGATTGTATCCTACAATGAGCAGTTCTTC. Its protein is CASSAPPIVSYNEQFF.

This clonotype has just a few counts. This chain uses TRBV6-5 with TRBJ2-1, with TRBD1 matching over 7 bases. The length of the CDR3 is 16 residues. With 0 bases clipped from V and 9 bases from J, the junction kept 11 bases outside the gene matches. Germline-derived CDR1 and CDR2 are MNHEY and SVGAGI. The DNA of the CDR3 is TGTGCCAGCAGTTACTCGACAGGGCCCCTCGGAGGTGAGCAGTTCTTC. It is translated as CASSYSTGPLGGEQFF.

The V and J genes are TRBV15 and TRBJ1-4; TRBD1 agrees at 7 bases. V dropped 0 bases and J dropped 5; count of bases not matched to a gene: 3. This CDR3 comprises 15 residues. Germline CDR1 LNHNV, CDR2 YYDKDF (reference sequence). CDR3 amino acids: CATSRDPGQNEKLFF. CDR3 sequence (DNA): TGTGCCACCAGCAGAGATCCGGGACAGAATGAAAAACTGTTTTTT.

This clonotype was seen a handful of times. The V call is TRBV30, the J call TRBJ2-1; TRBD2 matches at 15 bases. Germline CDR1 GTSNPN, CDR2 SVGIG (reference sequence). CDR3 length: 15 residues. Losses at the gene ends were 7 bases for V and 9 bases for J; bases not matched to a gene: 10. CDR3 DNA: TGTGCCTTATCTCGGACTAGCGGGAGGGCCGGTGAGCAGTTCTTC. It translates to CALSRTSGRAGEQFF.

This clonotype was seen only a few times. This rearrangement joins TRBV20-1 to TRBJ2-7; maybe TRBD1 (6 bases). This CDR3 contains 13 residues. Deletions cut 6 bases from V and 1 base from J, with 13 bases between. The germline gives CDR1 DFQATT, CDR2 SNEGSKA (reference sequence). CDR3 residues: CSAPGQPSYEQYF. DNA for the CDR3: TGCAGTGCCCCTGGACAGCCTTCCTACGAGCAGTACTTC.

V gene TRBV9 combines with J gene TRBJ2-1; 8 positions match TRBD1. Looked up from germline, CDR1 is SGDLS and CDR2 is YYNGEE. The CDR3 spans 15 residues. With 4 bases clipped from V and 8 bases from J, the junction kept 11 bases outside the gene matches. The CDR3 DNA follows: TGTGCCAGCAGCCCCTGGGACAGGAGGGGCGATGAGCAGTTCTTC. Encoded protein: CASSPWDRRGDEQFF.

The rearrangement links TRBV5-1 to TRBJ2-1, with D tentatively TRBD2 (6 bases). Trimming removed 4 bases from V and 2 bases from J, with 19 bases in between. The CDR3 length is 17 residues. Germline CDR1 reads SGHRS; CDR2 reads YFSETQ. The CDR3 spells CASSATPLANPYNEQFF. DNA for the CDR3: TGCGCCAGCAGCGCCACACCGCTAGCGAACCCCTACAATGAGCAGTTCTTC.

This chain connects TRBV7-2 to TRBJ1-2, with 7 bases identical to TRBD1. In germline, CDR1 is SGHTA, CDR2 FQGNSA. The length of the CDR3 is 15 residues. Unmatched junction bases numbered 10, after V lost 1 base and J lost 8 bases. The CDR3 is CASSLVPRARGGYTF. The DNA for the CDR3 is TGTGCCAGCAGCTTAGTTCCCAGGGCCAGGGGGGGCTACACCTTC. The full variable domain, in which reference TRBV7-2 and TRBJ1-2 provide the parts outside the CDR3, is GAGVSQSPSNKVTEKGKDVELRCDPISGHTALYWYRQSLGQGLEFLIYFQGNSAPDKSGLPSDRFSAERTGGSVSTLTIQRTQQEDSAVYLCASSLVPRARGGYTFGSGTRLTVV.

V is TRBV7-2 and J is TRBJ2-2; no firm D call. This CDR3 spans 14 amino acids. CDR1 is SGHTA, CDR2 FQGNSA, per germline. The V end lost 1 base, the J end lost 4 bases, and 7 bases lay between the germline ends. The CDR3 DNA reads TGTGCCAGCAGCTTAGTGGGCACCACCGGGGAGCTGTTTTTT. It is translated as CASSLVGTTGELFF.

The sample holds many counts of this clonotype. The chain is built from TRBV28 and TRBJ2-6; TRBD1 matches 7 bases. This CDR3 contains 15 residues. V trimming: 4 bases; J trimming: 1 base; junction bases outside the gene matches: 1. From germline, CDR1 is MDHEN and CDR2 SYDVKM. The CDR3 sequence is CASSSRGSGANVLTF. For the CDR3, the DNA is TGTGCCAGCAGTTCCAGGGGGTCTGGGGCCAACGTCCTGACTTTC. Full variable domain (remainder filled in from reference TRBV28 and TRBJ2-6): DVKVTQSSRYLVKRTGEKVFLECVQDMDHENMFWYRQDPGLGLRLIYFSYDVKMKEKGDIPEGYSVSREKKERFSLILESASTNQTSMYLCASSSRGSGANVLTFGAGSRLTVL.

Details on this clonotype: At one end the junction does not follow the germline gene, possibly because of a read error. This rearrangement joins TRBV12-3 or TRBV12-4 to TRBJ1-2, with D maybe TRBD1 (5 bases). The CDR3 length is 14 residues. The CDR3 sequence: CASSPLRGTDLGAF. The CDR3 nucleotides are TGTGCCAGCAGTCCATTACGGGGGACGGATCTCGGCGCCTTC.

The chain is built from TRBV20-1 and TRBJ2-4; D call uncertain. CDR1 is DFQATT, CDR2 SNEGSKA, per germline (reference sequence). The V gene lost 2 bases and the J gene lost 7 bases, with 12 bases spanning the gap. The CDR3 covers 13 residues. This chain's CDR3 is CSARLPRRNIQYF. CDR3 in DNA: TGCAGTGCTAGATTGCCTAGGCGGAACATTCAGTACTTC.

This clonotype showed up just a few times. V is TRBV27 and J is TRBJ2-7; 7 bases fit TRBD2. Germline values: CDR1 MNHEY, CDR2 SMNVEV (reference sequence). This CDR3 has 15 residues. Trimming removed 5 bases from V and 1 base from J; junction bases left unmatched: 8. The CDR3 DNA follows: TGTGCCAGCAGTGACATAGCGGGTTCGTCCTACGAGCAGTACTTC. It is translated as CASSDIAGSSYEQYF.

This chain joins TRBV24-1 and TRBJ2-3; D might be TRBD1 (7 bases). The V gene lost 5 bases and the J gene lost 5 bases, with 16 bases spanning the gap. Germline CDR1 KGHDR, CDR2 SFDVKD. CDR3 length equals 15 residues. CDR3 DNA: TGTGCCACCAGTGTCCCAGGGGGAGGAGAAGATACGCAGTATTTT. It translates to CATSVPGGGEDTQYF.

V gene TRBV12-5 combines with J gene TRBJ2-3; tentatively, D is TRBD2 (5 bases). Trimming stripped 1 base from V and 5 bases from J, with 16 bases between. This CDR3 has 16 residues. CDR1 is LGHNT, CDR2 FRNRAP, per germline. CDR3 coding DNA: TGTGCTAGTGGTTTGGGAGGACTCACCTCCATAGATACGCAGTATTTT. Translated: CASGLGGLTSIDTQYF.

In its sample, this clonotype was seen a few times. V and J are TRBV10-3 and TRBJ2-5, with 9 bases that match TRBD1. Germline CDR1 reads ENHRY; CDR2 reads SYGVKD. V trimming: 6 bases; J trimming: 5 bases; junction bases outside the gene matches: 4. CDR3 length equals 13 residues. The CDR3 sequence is CAIRRDRVETQYF. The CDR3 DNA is TGTGCCATCAGACGGGACAGGGTGGAGACCCAGTACTTC.

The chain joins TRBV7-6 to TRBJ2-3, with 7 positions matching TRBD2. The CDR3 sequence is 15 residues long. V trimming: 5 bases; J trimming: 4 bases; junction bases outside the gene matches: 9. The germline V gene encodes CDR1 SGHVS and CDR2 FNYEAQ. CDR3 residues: CASSLSGIRADTQYF. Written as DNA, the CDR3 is TGTGCCAGCAGCCTCAGCGGGATAAGAGCAGATACGCAGTATTTT.